This TCR beta chain was captured in a study of radiotherapy plus CTLA-4 blockade in lung cancer. Study context: Roughly 17% of enrolled patients responded objectively, and about 31% had disease control. Whole-study results and caveats: Peripheral blood showed expansion of tumor-derived TCR clones after radiotherapy and ipilimumab. Strongest reported response predictors: early blood clone changes and post-radiation interferon-beta.

TCRdb's table, derived via immunoSEQ multiplex PCR, lists solely in-frame clones and lacks some. The sample yields 83,000 or so clones, around 86% seen once. CDR3 length: 14 amino acids. V lost 2 bases and J 5 bases, leaving 13 bases between the germline ends. Germline assignment: CDR1 GTSNPN and CDR2 SVGIG (reference sequence). Points on this clone: Antigen: not known.

The sequencing here drew on peripheral blood, taken from a patient treated with radiotherapy plus ipilimumab. The sequence was obtained from a human donor with non-small cell lung cancer who had stable disease on radiotherapy plus ipilimumab. The V and J genes are TRBV30 and TRBJ2-1; weak D call: TRBD1 (5 bases). The CDR3 here is CAWSRDWTHNEQFF. In DNA, the CDR3 is TGTGCCTGGAGTCGAGACTGGACACACAATGAGCAGTTCTTC.